Given below is one T cell receptor (beta chain) in context. The sample belongs to a study of blood T cell repertoires in COVID-19. The wider study: The United States, Italy and Spain supplied acute and convalescent COVID-19 samples. T cells, B-cell-depleted T cells, or PBMCs provided the cDNA or gDNA that served as material.

Enrolled during active infection, Seattle patients were then followed longitudinally. The CDR3 runs 14 residues. CDR1 and CDR2 from the germline V gene are SGHRS and YFSETQ. The V and J ends lost 3 bases and 1 base respectively, with 8 bases between them. Authors' processing steps: Using reference gene primer amplification, nucleated cell counts were estimated. Using immunoSEQ multiplex PCR, the repertoire was profiled, and TCRdb retains in-frame clones only, with some absent. The D gene and trimming were derived from the DNA, and the V and J assignments and clone size from that table. The sample has approximately 300,000 clones, approximately 89% seen once.

The chain combines TRBV5-1 with TRBJ1-3; D not certain. This receptor was taken from a woman aged 30 to 39 with COVID-19, enrolled during active disease. What was sequenced was peripheral blood. The CDR3 here is CASSYGESGNTIYF. The DNA for the CDR3 is TGCGCCAGCAGCTACGGAGAGTCTGGAAACACCATATATTTT.